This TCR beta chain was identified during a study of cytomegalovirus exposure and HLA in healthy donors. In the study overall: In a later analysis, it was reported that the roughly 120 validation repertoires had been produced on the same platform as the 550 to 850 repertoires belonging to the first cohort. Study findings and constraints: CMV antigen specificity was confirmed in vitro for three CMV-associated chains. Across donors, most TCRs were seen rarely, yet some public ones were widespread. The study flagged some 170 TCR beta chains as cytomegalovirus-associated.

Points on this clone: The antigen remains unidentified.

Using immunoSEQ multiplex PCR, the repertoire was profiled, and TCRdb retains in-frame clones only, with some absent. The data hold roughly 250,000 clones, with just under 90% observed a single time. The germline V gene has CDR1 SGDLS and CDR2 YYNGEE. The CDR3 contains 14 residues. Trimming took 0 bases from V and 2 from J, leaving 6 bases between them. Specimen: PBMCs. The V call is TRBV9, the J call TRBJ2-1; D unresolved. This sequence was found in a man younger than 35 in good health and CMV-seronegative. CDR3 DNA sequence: TGTGCCAGCAGCGTAGCAACTCCCTACAATGAGCAGTTCTTC. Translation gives CASSVATPYNEQFF. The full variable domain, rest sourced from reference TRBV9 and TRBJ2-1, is DSGVTQTPKHLITATGQRVTLRCSPRSGDLSVYWYQQSLDQGLQFLIQYYNGEERAKGNILERFSAQQFPDLHSELNLSSLELGDSALYFCASSVATPYNEQFFGPGTRLTVL.